The 27 T cell receptor beta chains below all came from one sample that was sequenced in a study of regulatory T cells in long-lasting Graves disease. Indicated time point: persistent/refractory GD, antithyroid drugs over 5 years with positive TRAb. Isolated PBMC RNA provided the starting material for the TCR library. TCR beta libraries were built with iRepertoire HTBI primers and Arm-PCR of CDR3 regions. A single record per CDR3 protein comes from TCRdb applying MiXCR to the multiplex PCR reads. Of about 290,000 distinct CDR3 sequences in the sample, roughly 21% were seen once. Here the sequenced sample was peripheral blood mononuclear cells (PBMCs), taken when the disease was refractory, from a patient treated with antithyroid drugs. These receptor sequences come from a female donor with Graves disease.

This clonotype was observed a few times. This chain connects TRBV5-8 to TRBJ2-7; D unresolved. The germline CDR1 and CDR2 sequences are SGHTS and YDEGEE. Between the trimmed V and J ends, which lost 2 bases and 1 base, there was a span of 7 bases. CDR3 length equals 13 residues. The DNA of the CDR3 is TGTGCCAGCAGCTTTTCCGAGTCCTACGAGCAGTACTTC. It is translated as CASSFSESYEQYF.

This clonotype appeared many times. V is TRBV2 and J is TRBJ2-3; 7 bases line up with TRBD2. CDR3 length: 12 amino acids. Germline values: CDR1 SNHLY, CDR2 FYNNEI. The J segment lost 6 bases and the V segment lost 8 bases, leaving 5 bases of the junction unmatched. In nucleotides, the CDR3 is TGTGCCAGCGGACTGGGGGGGGATACGCAGTATTTT. Amino acids: CASGLGGDTQYF. The full variable domain, completed using reference TRBV2 and TRBJ2-3, is EPEVTQTPSHQVTQMGQEVILRCVPISNHLYFYWYRQILGQKVEFLVSFYNNEISEKSEIFDDQFSVERPDGSNFTLKIRSTKLEDSAMYFCASGLGGDTQYFGPGTRLTVL.

The chain is built from TRBV29-1 and TRBJ2-1, with a weak D call TRBD1 (5 bases). The CDR3 consists of 14 residues. CDR1 is SQVTM and CDR2 is ANQGSEA in the germline V gene. Trimming cost V 3 bases and J 1 base, with 10 bases left between them. CDR3 sequence: CSVEKGLSYNEQFF. The CDR3 DNA reads TGCAGCGTTGAGAAGGGGCTATCCTACAATGAGCAGTTCTTC.

CDR3 residues: CASSPGGTGPGNTIYF. The CDR3 DNA sequence: TGTGCCAGCAGCCCCGGGGGGACGGGCCCGGGAAACACCATATATTTT. The V call is TRBV7-9, the J call TRBJ1-3, with a tentative D call TRBD1 (5 bases). Germline V lookup: CDR1 SEHNR, CDR2 FQNEAQ (reference sequence). The ends were cut back, 5 bases at V and 4 bases at J, with 18 bases in the middle. This CDR3 is built from 16 residues.

The CDR3 spells CASRGQTNTGELFF. The DNA of the CDR3 is TGTGCCAGCAGAGGACAGACAAACACCGGGGAGCTGTTTTTT. The V and J genes are TRBV2 and TRBJ2-2; D might be TRBD1 (6 bases). V was trimmed by 6 bases and J by 2 bases, leaving 10 bases between them. CDR1 SNHLY and CDR2 FYNNEI come from the germline V gene. The CDR3 is 14 amino acids.

This clonotype was observed many times. V gene TRBV2 combines with J gene TRBJ1-2; D might be TRBD1 (5 bases). Germline V gene lookup returns CDR1 SNHLY and CDR2 FYNNEI. The CDR3 loop spans 15 amino acids. V was clipped by 3 bases and J by 4 bases, with 15 bases between them. Here the CDR3 reads CASSDEGQGAYGYTF. The CDR3 DNA reads TGTGCCAGCAGTGATGAGGGGCAGGGCGCCTATGGCTACACCTTC.

This clonotype was seen repeatedly, ten times or more. The V call is TRBV12-3 or TRBV12-4, the J call TRBJ2-7; D not certain. Trimming stripped 7 bases from V and 6 bases from J, with 13 bases between. The CDR3 is made up of 12 amino acids. The CDR3, as DNA: TGTGCCAGCACCGGAAATTCTTTCGAGCAGTACTTC. Protein: CASTGNSFEQYF.

This clonotype was observed at least ten times. DNA of the CDR3: TGTGCCAGCAGAGGACGGCCCTACGAGCAGTACTTC. Its protein product is CASRGRPYEQYF. The rearrangement uses TRBV27 and TRBJ2-7; D is ambiguous. CDR1 and CDR2 (germline): MNHEY, SMNVEV (reference sequence). V lost 6 bases and J 2 bases, leaving 8 bases between the germline ends. CDR3 length: 12 residues.

This clonotype has at least ten counts. V usage is TRBV2 and J usage is TRBJ1-1, with D perhaps matching TRBD1 (6 bases). CDR1 and CDR2 from the germline V gene are SNHLY and FYNNEI. The ends were cut back, 7 bases at V and 12 bases at J, with 18 bases in the middle. There are 12 residues in the CDR3. The CDR3 is CASILQRGAPFF. The CDR3 DNA reads TGTGCCAGCATTTTACAGAGGGGGGCACCTTTCTTT.

The table lists this clonotype with many counts. The rearrangement links TRBV27 to TRBJ2-7; a possible D gene is TRBD2 (5 bases). Trimming removed 6 bases at V and 7 bases at J, with 13 bases between. Germline CDR1 MNHEY, CDR2 SMNVEV (reference sequence). This CDR3 comprises 12 residues. As DNA, the CDR3 is TGTGCCAGCAGCTCCCCCCCGGGGGAGCAGTACTTC. Residues: CASSSPPGEQYF.

The J gene is TRBJ2-7, the V gene TRBV9; D call uncertain. V was pared by 3 bases and J by 5 bases, with 15 bases between. The CDR3 length is 14 residues. The germline V gene encodes CDR1 SGDLS and CDR2 YYNGEE. The CDR3 here is CASSANGPEDEQYF. The CDR3 bases are TGTGCCAGCAGCGCTAACGGACCAGAGGACGAGCAGTACTTC.

The chain joins TRBV6-9 to TRBJ1-3, with 10 bases lining up with TRBD1. The CDR3 is made up of 17 amino acids. The ends lost 4 bases at V and 0 bases at J; junction bases unmatched: 6. CDR1 and CDR2 (germline): MNHGY, SVAAGI. The CDR3 DNA is TGTGCCAGCAGTTGCCGGGACAGGGGAGTCTCTGGAAACACCATATATTTT. This codes for CASSCRDRGVSGNTIYF.

The V gene is TRBV28, the J gene TRBJ2-7, with TRBD2 identical over 8 bases. V shed 5 bases, J shed 1 base, and the junction held 4 bases outside the gene matches. Germline CDR1 and CDR2: MDHEN and SYDVKM. The CDR3 is 14 residues long. CDR3 region: CASSGTRGSYEQYF. In nucleotides, the CDR3 is TGTGCCAGCAGTGGGACTAGGGGTTCCTACGAGCAGTACTTC.

This clonotype turned up a few times. The chain employs TRBV6-1 and TRBJ1-2; D possibly corresponds to TRBD1 (6 bases). CDR1 MNHNS and CDR2 SASEGT come from the germline V gene. The CDR3 covers 13 residues. V gave up 8 bases and J gave up 3 bases, with 13 bases separating them. The CDR3 reads CASARTVDYGYTF. For the CDR3, the DNA is TGTGCCAGCGCTAGGACAGTTGACTATGGCTACACCTTC.

This clonotype was counted ten times or more. The CDR3 sequence: CASSLESGQGLDGYTF. The CDR3 region has the DNA TGTGCCAGCAGCTTAGAATCGGGACAGGGATTAGATGGCTACACCTTC. The chain recombines TRBV7-2 with TRBJ1-2, with TRBD1 matching 9 bases. The trim removed 1 base at V and 6 bases at J, leaving 9 bases unmatched. The CDR3 spans 16 residues. Looked up from germline, CDR1 is SGHTA and CDR2 is FQGNSA.

This clonotype was observed many times. The chain joins TRBV3-1 to TRBJ2-5; no reliable D call. V lost 5 bases to trimming and J lost 2 bases, with 9 bases between them. Per germline, CDR1 LGHDT and CDR2 YNNKEL (reference sequence). The length of the CDR3 is 13 residues. CDR3 coding DNA: TGTGCCAGCAGCTCTCCCTGGCAAGAGACCCAGTACTTC. Its translation is CASSSPWQETQYF.

This clonotype has ten or more counts. The chain links TRBV28 to TRBJ2-7; D possibly corresponds to TRBD1 (6 bases). Germline-derived CDR1 and CDR2 are MDHEN and SYDVKM. V lost 8 bases and J 7 bases, leaving 15 bases between the germline ends. This CDR3 has 12 amino acids. CDR3 bases: TGTGCCAGCGGAACTGGGGGCGGGGAGCAGTACTTC. This translates into CASGTGGGEQYF.

This clonotype was picked up a small number of times. The chain couples TRBV27 to TRBJ1-6; D may be TRBD1 (5 bases). Germline V gene sequence: CDR1 MNHEY, CDR2 SMNVEV (reference sequence). Trimming took 3 bases from V and 8 from J, leaving 14 bases between them. The CDR3 spans 15 residues. The CDR3 bases are TGTGCCAGCAGTTTGGAGGTGGGGGGTCATTCACCCCTCCACTTT. Protein product: CASSLEVGGHSPLHF.

The rearrangement links TRBV7-9 to TRBJ2-2; the match to TRBD1 covers 7 bases. The ends lost 3 bases at V and 1 base at J; junction bases unmatched: 11. The germline gives CDR1 SEHNR, CDR2 FQNEAQ (reference sequence). CDR3 length equals 18 residues. DNA for the CDR3: TGTGCCAGCAGCTTCCAACAGGGGTGGGGAAGGAACACCGGGGAGCTGTTTTTT. It translates to CASSFQQGWGRNTGELFF.

This clonotype was picked up many times. V gene TRBV28 combines with J gene TRBJ1-1; 7 nucleotides align to TRBD1. The J segment lost 4 bases and the V segment lost 5 bases, leaving 13 bases of the junction unmatched. The CDR3 extends over 16 amino acids. Germline V lookup: CDR1 MDHEN, CDR2 SYDVKM. In DNA form, the CDR3 reads TGTGCCAGCAGTCTCCCCGGGCAGGGGGGGACCACTGAAGCTTTCTTT. This encodes CASSLPGQGGTTEAFF.

This clonotype was picked up many times. Here the CDR3 reads CASSPPTGHEQYF. CDR3 bases: TGTGCCAGCAGTCCTCCGACAGGCCACGAGCAGTACTTC. The rearrangement links TRBV6-1 to TRBJ2-7, with a weak D call TRBD1 (6 bases). CDR3 size: 13 residues. V lost 5 bases and J 5 bases, leaving 13 bases between the germline ends. Germline V gene data show CDR1 as MNHNS and CDR2 as SASEGT.

This clonotype was counted a few times. This chain connects TRBV6-2 or TRBV6-3 to TRBJ2-2, with D unresolved. V lost 0 bases and J 4 bases, leaving 6 bases between the germline ends. The CDR3 covers 14 residues. The germline V gene encodes CDR1 MNHEY and CDR2 SVGEGT. The CDR3 sequence: CASSYSGFTGELFF. CDR3 in DNA: TGTGCCAGCAGTTACTCCGGTTTCACCGGGGAGCTGTTTTTT.

This clonotype was counted a few times. The J gene is TRBJ2-2, the V gene TRBV20-1; 12 bases are shared with TRBD2. This CDR3 region has 18 residues. Unmatched junction bases numbered 11, after V lost 0 bases and J lost 6 bases. Looked up from germline, CDR1 is DFQATT and CDR2 is SNEGSKA (reference sequence). As DNA, the CDR3 is TGCAGTGCTAGAGAGCGACTAGCGGGAGTTGGTGGGCCCGGGGAGCTGTTTTTT. Encoded protein: CSARERLAGVGGPGELFF.

This clonotype was counted only a few times. This chain connects TRBV5-8 to TRBJ1-5; D remains ambiguous. Deletions cut 0 bases from V and 3 bases from J, with 13 bases between. CDR1 is SGHTS, CDR2 YDEGEE, per germline. The CDR3 sequence is 16 residues long. CDR3 DNA: TGTGCCAGCAGCTTGGGAGGGAATTTTCTCAATCAGCCCCAGCATTTT. This codes for CASSLGGNFLNQPQHF.

This clonotype has a count of ten or more. This CDR3 reads CSARFRSNTEAFF. The CDR3 DNA reads TGCAGTGCTAGGTTTCGGAGCAACACTGAAGCTTTCTTT. The V gene is TRBV20-1, the J gene TRBJ1-1, with D unresolved. Trimming stripped 3 bases from V and 2 bases from J, with 10 bases between. Germline assignment: CDR1 DFQATT and CDR2 SNEGSKA (reference sequence). The CDR3 extends over 13 amino acids.

This clonotype appeared a few times. V gene TRBV6-1 combines with J gene TRBJ2-7; no reliable D call. This CDR3 is built from 11 residues. The ends were cut back, 6 bases at V and 6 bases at J, with 9 bases in the middle. Germline V gene data show CDR1 as MNHNS and CDR2 as SASEGT. The CDR3 here is CASRDRTEQYF. In nucleotides, the CDR3 is TGTGCCAGCAGGGACCGCACCGAGCAGTACTTC.

There are a few counts of this clonotype. The rearrangement uses TRBV25-1 and TRBJ2-2; D not resolved. With 11 bases removed from V and 2 bases from J, the gap between germline ends came to 12 bases. The germline V gene encodes CDR1 MGHDK and CDR2 SYGVNS. The CDR3 sequence is 13 residues long. In DNA, the CDR3 is TGTGCCTGTGTCAGCAGCAACACCGGGGAGCTGTTTTTT. It yields the protein CACVSSNTGELFF.